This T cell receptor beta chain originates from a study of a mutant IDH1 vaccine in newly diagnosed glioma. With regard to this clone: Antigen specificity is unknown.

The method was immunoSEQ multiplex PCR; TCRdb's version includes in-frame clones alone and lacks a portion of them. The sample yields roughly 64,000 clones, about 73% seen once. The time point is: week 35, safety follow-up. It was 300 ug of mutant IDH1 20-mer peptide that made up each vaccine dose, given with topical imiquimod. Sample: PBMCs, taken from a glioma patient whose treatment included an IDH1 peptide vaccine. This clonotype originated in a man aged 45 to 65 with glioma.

The CDR3: CASSSHTGSWVGYTF. Here the CDR3 DNA reads TGTGCCAGCAGCTCGCATACAGGGAGCTGGGTTGGCTACACCTTC. V is TRBV5-8 and J is TRBJ1-2; a possible D gene is TRBD1 (6 bases). CDR3 size: 15 residues. Deletions cut 3 bases from V and 7 bases from J, with 19 bases between. Germline values: CDR1 SGHTS, CDR2 YDEGEE. The complete variable domain, with remaining parts taken from reference TRBV5-8 and TRBJ1-2, reads EAGVTQSPTHLIKTRGQQATLRCSPISGHTSVYWYQQALGLGLQFLLWYDEGEERNRGNFPPRFSGRQFPNYSSELNVNALELEDSALYLCASSSHTGSWVGYTFGSGTRLTVV.